These 19 T cell receptor beta chains originate from one sample sequenced in a study of a mutant IDH1 vaccine in newly diagnosed glioma. These TCRs' antigens remain unknown. Time point reported: week 35, safety follow-up. What each vaccine dose contained was 300 ug of mutant IDH1 20-mer peptide, accompanied by topical imiquimod. The repertoire was sequenced with immunoSEQ multiplex PCR; TCRdb's copy has only in-frame clones and lacks some. The table shows fewer than 90,000 clones, with less than 90% occurring only once. The starting material was PBMCs, obtained from a glioma patient whose treatment included an IDH1 peptide vaccine. These receptors were taken from a man younger than 35 with glioma.

CDR3 in DNA: TGTGCCAGCAGCTTGGGGGCGACTACCGCCACAGATACGCAGTATTTT. It encodes CASSLGATTATDTQYF. This sequence joins TRBV5-5 and TRBJ2-3; D perhaps matches TRBD2 (5 bases). The CDR3 length is 16 residues. V lost 0 bases to trimming and J lost 2 bases, with 13 bases between them. Germline V gene sequence: CDR1 SGHKS, CDR2 YYEKEE (reference sequence).

V and J are TRBV18 and TRBJ2-1; the D gene is possibly TRBD2 (5 bases). CDR1 KGHSH and CDR2 LQKENI come from the germline V gene. There are 14 residues in the CDR3. Trimming shortened V by 2 bases and J by 3 bases, and 8 bases separated the two germline ends. The CDR3 is CASSPAGYYNEQFF. The CDR3 DNA sequence: TGTGCCAGCTCACCAGCGGGTTACTACAATGAGCAGTTCTTC.

This sequence joins TRBV6-6 and TRBJ2-5, with 9 bases lining up with TRBD2. After removal of 6 bases from V and 3 bases from J, the junction contained 11 bases not matched to a gene. The CDR3 is 16 amino acids. Germline V gene data show CDR1 as MNHNY and CDR2 as SVGAGI (reference sequence). This CDR3 reads CASSSGTSTSKETQYF. DNA for the CDR3: TGTGCCAGCAGCTCGGGGACTAGCACGTCCAAAGAGACCCAGTACTTC.

The chain recombines TRBV7-2 with TRBJ1-5; D is unresolved. There are 12 residues in the CDR3. Germline V gives CDR1 SGHTA, CDR2 FQGNSA. Trimming removed 5 bases at V and 4 bases at J, with 6 bases between. CDR3 DNA sequence: TGTGCCAGCAGCCATCAAAATCAGCCCCAGCATTTT. Translation gives CASSHQNQPQHF.

J is TRBJ2-7 and V is TRBV4-1, with D maybe TRBD2 (5 bases). The germline V gene encodes CDR1 MGHRA and CDR2 YSYEKL. CDR3 length: 15 amino acids. V lost 0 bases and J lost 1, with 10 bases in between. The chain's CDR3 is CASSQDPGSSYEQYF. The CDR3 DNA reads TGCGCCAGCAGCCAAGATCCGGGATCATCCTACGAGCAGTACTTC.

The chain links TRBV4-2 to TRBJ2-1, with D possibly TRBD2 on 6 matching bases. The germline CDR1 and CDR2 sequences are LGHNA and YNFKEQ. The CDR3 runs to 15 residues. The ends were cut back, 3 bases at V and 3 bases at J, with 12 bases in the middle. CDR3 DNA sequence: TGTGCCAGCAGCCAGCCTAGCGACCTCTACAATGAGCAGTTCTTC. Amino acids: CASSQPSDLYNEQFF.

The V and J genes are TRBV4-1 and TRBJ1-2, with no clear D. Germline values: CDR1 MGHRA, CDR2 YSYEKL. This CDR3 spans 15 amino acids. The V end lost 0 bases, the J end lost 4 bases, and 12 bases lay between the germline ends. The CDR3 nucleotides read TGCGCCAGCAGCCAAGATGGGTACAAGATCTATGGCTACACCTTC. Translating gives CASSQDGYKIYGYTF.

The V call is TRBV5-6, the J call TRBJ2-2; 12 positions match TRBD2. This CDR3 has 18 residues. V was pared by 4 bases and J by 4 bases, with 11 bases of the junction left unmatched. The germline V gene encodes CDR1 SGHDT and CDR2 YYEEEE. Here the CDR3 reads CASSPRTSGKFITGELFF. The CDR3 nucleotides read TGTGCCAGCAGCCCTCGGACTAGCGGGAAGTTTATCACCGGGGAGCTGTTTTTT.

The chain combines TRBV29-1 with TRBJ1-2; D uncertain. Germline V gives CDR1 SQVTM, CDR2 ANQGSEA. The V gene lost 3 bases and the J gene lost 7 bases, with 6 bases spanning the gap. This CDR3 has 10 amino acids. The CDR3, as DNA: TGCAGCGTTGACGCGACTGGCTACACCTTC. Its protein is CSVDATGYTF.

In DNA form, the CDR3 reads TGTGCCAGCAGTCCCCGGACAGCCTCTTATTCACCCCTCCACTTT. Amino acids: CASSPRTASYSPLHF. This sequence joins TRBV28 and TRBJ1-6, with D maybe TRBD1 (6 bases). V lost 5 bases and J 8 bases, leaving 16 bases between the germline ends. The germline V gene encodes CDR1 MDHEN and CDR2 SYDVKM. The CDR3 spans 15 residues. Filled out from reference TRBV28 and TRBJ1-6, the complete variable domain reads DVKVTQSSRYLVKRTGEKVFLECVQDMDHENMFWYRQDPGLGLRLIYFSYDVKMKEKGDIPEGYSVSREKKERFSLILESASTNQTSMYLCASSPRTASYSPLHFGNGTRLTVT.

The J gene is TRBJ2-2, the V gene TRBV9; a possible D gene is TRBD1 (5 bases). Germline assignment: CDR1 SGDLS and CDR2 YYNGEE. This CDR3 is built from 15 residues. V shed 0 bases and J shed 5 bases, with 11 bases lying between them. The CDR3 nucleotides are TGTGCCAGCAGCGTAGTGGGGCGATTGACCGGGGAGCTGTTTTTT. This gives the protein CASSVVGRLTGELFF. Drawing the rest from reference TRBV9 and TRBJ2-2, the complete variable domain is DSGVTQTPKHLITATGQRVTLRCSPRSGDLSVYWYQQSLDQGLQFLIQYYNGEERAKGNILERFSAQQFPDLHSELNLSSLELGDSALYFCASSVVGRLTGELFFGEGSRLTVL.

The gene calls are TRBV5-6 and TRBJ2-3, with 8 bases lining up with TRBD2. The CDR3 covers 15 residues. Unmatched junction bases numbered 5, after V lost 1 base and J lost 4 bases. The V gene's germline CDR1 is SGHDT and CDR2 YYEEEE. CDR3 region: CASSLLAGGPDTQYF. The CDR3 bases are TGTGCCAGCAGCTTGCTGGCGGGAGGACCAGATACGCAGTATTTT.

The V and J genes are TRBV6-4 and TRBJ1-5; D is unresolved. This CDR3 spans 14 amino acids. V lost 2 bases to trimming and J lost 4 bases, with 9 bases between them. CDR1 is MRHNA, CDR2 SNTAGT, per germline. The CDR3 nucleotides are TGTGCCAGCAGTGACCCCGATTGGAATCAGCCCCAGCATTTT. This sequence encodes CASSDPDWNQPQHF.

This chain uses TRBV14 with TRBJ2-2; perhaps TRBD2 as D (7 bases). This CDR3 spans 16 amino acids. V was pared by 1 base and J by 6 bases, with 15 bases between. The germline V gene has CDR1 SGHDN and CDR2 FVKESK. The CDR3 spells CASSQASRGGPGELFF. CDR3 coding DNA: TGTGCCAGCAGCCAAGCATCGAGGGGGGGCCCCGGGGAGCTGTTTTTT.

The rearrangement joins TRBV27 to TRBJ2-7; TRBD1 aligns across 9 bases. Losses at the gene ends were 6 bases for V and 5 bases for J; bases not matched to a gene: 11. The CDR3 is 15 amino acids. The germline V gene has CDR1 MNHEY and CDR2 SMNVEV (reference sequence). CDR3 amino acids: CASRTLGTGSHEQYF. The CDR3 DNA is TGTGCCAGCAGGACCCTGGGGACAGGGAGCCACGAGCAGTACTTC.

CDR3 protein: CASSPPERESSNSPLHF. DNA for the CDR3: TGTGCCAGCTCACCACCGGAAAGGGAAAGTAGTAATTCACCCCTCCACTTT. The rearrangement uses TRBV18 and TRBJ1-6; the D is unclear. The CDR3 runs 17 residues. V lost 0 bases to trimming and J lost 6 bases, with 15 bases between them. Germline V gene data show CDR1 as KGHSH and CDR2 as LQKENI.

This clone has a single count. The chain recombines TRBV6-5 with TRBJ1-4; D call uncertain. CDR1 and CDR2 (germline): MNHEY, SVGAGI. The germline V and J ends were trimmed by 7 bases and 6 bases, with 15 bases remaining between them. The CDR3 spans 14 residues. The CDR3 here is CASTPRGGYEKLFF. CDR3 nucleotide sequence: TGTGCCAGCACCCCACGGGGAGGTTATGAAAAACTGTTTTTT.

V usage is TRBV5-6 and J usage is TRBJ1-3, with no clear D. Germline CDR1 SGHDT, CDR2 YYEEEE. The V end lost 0 bases, the J end lost 4 bases, and 5 bases lay between the germline ends. CDR3 length equals 13 residues. The CDR3: CASSLVGGNTIYF. CDR3 coding DNA: TGTGCCAGCAGCTTGGTGGGGGGAAACACCATATATTTT.

This clone came up a few times. The chain recombines TRBV15 with TRBJ1-5; TRBD1 is a possible D gene (6 bases). CDR1 is LNHNV, CDR2 YYDKDF, per germline (reference sequence). This CDR3 has 16 amino acids. The ends were cut back, 0 bases at V and 3 bases at J, with 12 bases in the middle. The CDR3 bases are TGTGCCACCAGCAGAGATTTTCAGGGGTTCAATCAGCCCCAGCATTTT. Translating it yields CATSRDFQGFNQPQHF.